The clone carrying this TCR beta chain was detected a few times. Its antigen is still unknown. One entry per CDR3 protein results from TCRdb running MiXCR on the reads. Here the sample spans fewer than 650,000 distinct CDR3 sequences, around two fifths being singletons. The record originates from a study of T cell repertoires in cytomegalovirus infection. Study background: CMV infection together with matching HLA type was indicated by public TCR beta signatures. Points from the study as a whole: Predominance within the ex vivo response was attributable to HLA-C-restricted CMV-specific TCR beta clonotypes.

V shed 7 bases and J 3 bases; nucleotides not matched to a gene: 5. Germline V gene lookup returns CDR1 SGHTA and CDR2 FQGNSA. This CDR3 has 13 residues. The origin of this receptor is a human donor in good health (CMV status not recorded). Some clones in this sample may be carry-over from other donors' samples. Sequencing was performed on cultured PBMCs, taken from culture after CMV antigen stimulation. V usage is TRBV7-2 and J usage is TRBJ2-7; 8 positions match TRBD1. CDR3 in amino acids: CASILDRGYEQYF. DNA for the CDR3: TGTGCCAGCATCCTAGACAGGGGCTACGAGCAGTACTTC.